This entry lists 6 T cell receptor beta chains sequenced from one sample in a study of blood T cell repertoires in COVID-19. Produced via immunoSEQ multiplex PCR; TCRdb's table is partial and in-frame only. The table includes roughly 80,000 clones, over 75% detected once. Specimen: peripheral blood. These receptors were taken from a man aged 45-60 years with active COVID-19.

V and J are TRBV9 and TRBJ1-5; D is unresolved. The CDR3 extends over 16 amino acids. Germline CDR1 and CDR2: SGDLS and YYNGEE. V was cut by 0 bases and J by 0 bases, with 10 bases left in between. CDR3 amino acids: CASSVGSTFSNQPQHF. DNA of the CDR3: TGTGCCAGCAGCGTAGGATCGACTTTTAGCAATCAGCCCCAGCATTTT.

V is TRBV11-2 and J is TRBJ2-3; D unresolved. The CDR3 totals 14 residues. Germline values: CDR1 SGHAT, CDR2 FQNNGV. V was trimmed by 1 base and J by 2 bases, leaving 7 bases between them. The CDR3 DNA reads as TGTGCCAGCAGCTTAGCCCACAACACAGATACGCAGTATTTT. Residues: CASSLAHNTDTQYF.

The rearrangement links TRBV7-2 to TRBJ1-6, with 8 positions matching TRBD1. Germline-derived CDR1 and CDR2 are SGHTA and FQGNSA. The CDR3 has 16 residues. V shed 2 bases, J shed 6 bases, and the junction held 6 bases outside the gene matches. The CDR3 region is CASSLRGQGGNSPLHF. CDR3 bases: TGTGCCAGCAGCTTACGAGGACAGGGAGGTAATTCACCCCTCCACTTT.

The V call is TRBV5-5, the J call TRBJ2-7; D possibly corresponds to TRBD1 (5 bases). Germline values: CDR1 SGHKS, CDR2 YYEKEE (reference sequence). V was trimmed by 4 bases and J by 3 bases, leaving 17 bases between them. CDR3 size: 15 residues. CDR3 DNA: TGTGCCAGCAGCCCCAGGGCCCTGGGCCTCTACGAGCAGTACTTC. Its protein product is CASSPRALGLYEQYF.

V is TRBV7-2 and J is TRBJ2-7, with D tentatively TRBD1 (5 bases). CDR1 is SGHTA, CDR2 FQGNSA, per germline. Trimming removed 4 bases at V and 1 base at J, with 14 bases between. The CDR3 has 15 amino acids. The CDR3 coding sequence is TGTGCCAGCAGCTCTTACGAGACAGTGTCCTACGAGCAGTACTTC. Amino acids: CASSSYETVSYEQYF.

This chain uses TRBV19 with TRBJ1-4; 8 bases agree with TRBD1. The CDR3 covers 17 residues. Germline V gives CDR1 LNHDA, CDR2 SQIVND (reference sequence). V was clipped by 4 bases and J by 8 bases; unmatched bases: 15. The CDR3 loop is CASSRVIPGQGGEKLFF. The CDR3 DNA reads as TGTGCCAGTAGTAGGGTTATCCCCGGACAGGGCGGGGAAAAACTGTTTTTT.